The next 14 T cell receptor beta chains were all read from a single sample in a study of a mutant IDH1 vaccine in newly diagnosed glioma. Which antigens these TCRs recognize remains unknown. Produced via immunoSEQ multiplex PCR; TCRdb's table is partial and in-frame only. The table includes roughly 51,000 clones, about 80% detected once. Specified time point: week 5, during vaccination. A single vaccine dose contained 300 ug of mutant IDH1 20-mer peptide, and topical imiquimod was used with it. The starting material was PBMCs, obtained from a glioma patient whose treatment included an IDH1 peptide vaccine. Receptor source: a man aged 30-40 years with glioma.

The chain links TRBV30 to TRBJ1-6; 7 positions agree with TRBD1. The CDR3 has 16 amino acids. Germline V lookup: CDR1 GTSNPN, CDR2 SVGIG (reference sequence). The ends lost 4 bases at V and 4 bases at J; junction bases unmatched: 10. The CDR3 here is CAWIWPGGQYNSPLHF. The DNA of the CDR3 is TGTGCCTGGATTTGGCCAGGGGGACAGTATAATTCACCCCTCCACTTT.

The chain uses TRBV28 and TRBJ1-5, with TRBD1 matching 7 bases. Germline V gene data show CDR1 as MDHEN and CDR2 as SYDVKM. The CDR3 covers 15 residues. The ends lost 1 base at V and 2 bases at J; junction bases unmatched: 2. The CDR3 loop is CASSLYGQGNQPQHF. CDR3 coding DNA: TGTGCCAGCAGTTTATACGGACAGGGCAATCAGCCCCAGCATTTT.

The V and J genes are TRBV15 and TRBJ2-1; no firm D call. The CDR3 runs to 15 residues. Trimming removed 6 bases at V and 5 bases at J, with 17 bases between. Germline V gives CDR1 LNHNV, CDR2 YYDKDF (reference sequence). The CDR3 loop is CATSKRSQVNNEQFF. The CDR3 DNA sequence: TGTGCCACCAGTAAGAGGTCGCAGGTAAACAATGAGCAGTTCTTC.

The chain links TRBV7-8 to TRBJ1-5; 8 bases map to TRBD1. V was pared by 1 base and J by 1 base, with 6 bases of the junction left unmatched. There are 17 residues in the CDR3. CDR1 and CDR2 (germline): SGHVS, FQNEAQ. The CDR3, as DNA: TGTGCCAGCAGCTTAGGTACAGGGGGGGGAAGCAATCAGCCCCAGCATTTT. Translating gives CASSLGTGGGSNQPQHF.

This clone was seen a handful of times. The rearrangement links TRBV4-1 to TRBJ1-1, with TRBD1 matching over 9 bases. Germline V lookup: CDR1 MGHRA, CDR2 YSYEKL. Trimming cost V 4 bases and J 7 bases; bases outside gene matches: 7. This CDR3 is built from 14 residues. Here the CDR3 reads CASSRRGTGSEAFF. As DNA, the CDR3 is TGCGCCAGCAGCCGCCGCGGGACAGGGAGTGAAGCTTTCTTT.

The V gene is TRBV27, the J gene TRBJ1-1, with D maybe TRBD1 (5 bases). CDR1 is MNHEY, CDR2 SMNVEV, per germline (reference sequence). V was shortened by 5 bases and J by 7 bases, with 14 bases between the two germline ends. The CDR3 covers 13 residues. The CDR3 region has the DNA TGTGCCAGCAGTCCCCGCAGGGCAAATGAAGCTTTCTTT. Translating it yields CASSPRRANEAFF.

V is TRBV4-1 and J is TRBJ1-3; 11 bases fit TRBD1. The germline V gene encodes CDR1 MGHRA and CDR2 YSYEKL. The J segment lost 4 bases and the V segment lost 3 bases, leaving 2 bases of the junction unmatched. The CDR3 length is 15 residues. The CDR3 protein is CASSQGQGVGNTIYF. CDR3 nucleotides: TGCGCCAGCAGCCAGGGACAGGGGGTCGGAAACACCATATATTTT.

The chain recombines TRBV18 with TRBJ2-5, with no clear D. Gene TRBJ2-7 matches the end of the DNA better, so the J call may be wrong. The V gene's germline CDR1 is KGHSH and CDR2 LQKENI. CDR3 length: 13 amino acids. The CDR3 here is CASSPVESYEQYF. As DNA, the CDR3 is TGTGCCAGCTCACCTGTAGAGTCCTACGAGCAGTACTTC.

The V call is TRBV7-2, the J call TRBJ1-2; 9 bases map to TRBD1. The CDR3 has 16 amino acids. The ends lost 1 base at V and 3 bases at J; junction bases unmatched: 6. The V gene's germline CDR1 is SGHTA and CDR2 FQGNSA. The CDR3 sequence: CASSLEQGAADYGYTF. CDR3 sequence (DNA): TGTGCCAGCAGCTTAGAACAGGGGGCGGCGGACTATGGCTACACCTTC.

The chain combines TRBV5-8 with TRBJ2-1, with 15 bases aligning to TRBD2. CDR1 is SGHTS and CDR2 is YDEGEE in the germline V gene. Trimming cost V 2 bases and J 3 bases; bases outside gene matches: 9. The CDR3 totals 19 residues. The CDR3 region is CASSFERTSGGVYYNEQFF. For the CDR3, the DNA is TGTGCCAGCAGCTTTGAGAGGACTAGCGGGGGGGTGTACTACAATGAGCAGTTCTTC. Based on the CDR3 plus reference TRBV5-8 and TRBJ2-1, the full variable domain is EAGVTQSPTHLIKTRGQQATLRCSPISGHTSVYWYQQALGLGLQFLLWYDEGEERNRGNFPPRFSGRQFPNYSSELNVNALELEDSALYLCASSFERTSGGVYYNEQFFGPGTRLTVL.

This clone showed up just a few times. The chain joins TRBV7-9 to TRBJ1-1, with 8 bases aligning to TRBD1. CDR3 size: 16 residues. V was pared by 1 base and J by 1 base, with 5 bases of the junction left unmatched. CDR1 is SEHNR and CDR2 is FQNEAQ in the germline V gene (reference sequence). The CDR3 here is CASSLGTGTGNTEAFF. The CDR3, as DNA: TGTGCCAGCAGCTTAGGCACCGGGACAGGGAACACTGAAGCTTTCTTT.

The V gene is TRBV14, the J gene TRBJ2-1; D is perhaps TRBD2 (6 bases). This CDR3 is built from 16 residues. The V gene lost 4 bases and the J gene lost 4 bases, with 17 bases spanning the gap. Germline loops: CDR1 SGHDN, CDR2 FVKESK. The chain's CDR3 is CASSPSGGGLYNEQFF. For the CDR3, the DNA is TGTGCCAGCAGCCCGTCCGGGGGTGGGCTTTACAATGAGCAGTTCTTC.

The chain joins TRBV5-4 to TRBJ2-1; possibly TRBD2 for D (5 bases). The CDR3 totals 16 residues. In germline, CDR1 is SGHNT, CDR2 YYREEE (reference sequence). V was pared by 4 bases and J by 4 bases, with 18 bases between. DNA for the CDR3: TGTGCCAGCAGCCCAGCCGGGGTAGAGGGTTACAATGAGCAGTTCTTC. Encoded protein: CASSPAGVEGYNEQFF.

V is TRBV14 and J is TRBJ2-1, with D maybe TRBD1 (6 bases). V lost 3 bases and J lost 4, with 13 bases in between. This CDR3 spans 15 amino acids. The V gene's germline CDR1 is SGHDN and CDR2 FVKESK. The CDR3 here is CASSQIGQYYNEQFF. Here the CDR3 DNA reads TGTGCCAGCAGCCAGATAGGACAGTATTACAATGAGCAGTTCTTC.